This is a list of T cell receptor beta chains from one sample in a study of blood T cell repertoires in COVID-19. Assay: immunoSEQ multiplex PCR; the TCRdb copy retains only in-frame clones and omits some. The sample records 360,000 or so clones, roughly 90% being singletons. The sample consisted of PBMCs or T cells enriched from blood (not recorded which). All receptors derive from a woman aged 25 to 39 who had been exposed to COVID-19. Each CDR3 is given with its conserved first and last residue. The order of the fields is J gene, D gene, clone size, V gene, CDR3 DNA, CDR3 protein. The D gene is left open where the match is weak. Some rows mark clone size as missing; the rest say once, few, many or name a class of expanded clone.

>TRBJ2-3|TRBD2|.|TRBV12-5
TGTGCTAGTGGTTTGCTAGCGGGAGTAACAGATACGCAGTATTTT
CASGLLAGVTDTQYF
>TRBJ1-2|.|.|TRBV11-2
TGTGCCAGCACCCTGGCGGGGACGGATGGCTACACCTTC
CASTLAGTDGYTF
>TRBJ2-2|.|once|TRBV19
TGTGCCAGTAGTATATGGCAGGCCCGTCCGAACACCGGGGAGCTGTTTTTT
CASSIWQARPNTGELFF
>TRBJ2-2|.|.|TRBV6-5
TGTGCCAGCAGTTACTCGATGGGGGCAGGCGGGGAGCTGTTTTTT
CASSYSMGAGGELFF
>TRBJ2-1|TRBD2|.|TRBV24-1
TGTGCCACCAGTGACGTCATCCCCCTAAGCGGGAGAGACCCCGACAATGAGCAGTTCTTC
CATSDVIPLSGRDPDNEQFF
>TRBJ1-1|.|.|TRBV4-1
TGCGCCAGCAGCCAATCTCTAGGCCCGGTTCTCGTCATGAACACTGAAGCTTTCTTT
CASSQSLGPVLVMNTEAFF
>TRBJ2-1|TRBD2|.|TRBV28
TGTGCCAGCAGTTACCCCCGGACTAGCGGCCTTAATGAGCAGTTCTTC
CASSYPRTSGLNEQFF
>TRBJ1-5|TRBD1|.|TRBV13
TGTGCCAGCAGCTTAGCCAGGGGGTCCAATCAGCCCCAGCATTTT
CASSLARGSNQPQHF
>TRBJ1-1|TRBD1|.|TRBV18
TGTGCCAGCTCAACCCCCCGGGACAGCGCGGTTGACACTGAAACTTTCTTT
CASSTPRDSAVDTETFF
>TRBJ2-5|.|.|TRBV11-2
TGTGCCAGCAGCTTTAGTGATCAAGAGACCCAGTACTTC
CASSFSDQETQYF
>TRBJ2-3|.|once|TRBV7-9
TGTGCCAGCATCTCCGCCCTGGGCACCACAGATACGCAGTATTTT
CASISALGTTDTQYF
>TRBJ1-2|.|.|TRBV27
TGTGCCAGCAGTTTATCCCCCTTGGGGGGGCTTGGCTACACCTTC
CASSLSPLGGLGYTF
>TRBJ2-3|TRBD2|.|TRBV15
TGTGCCACCAGCAGAGATCGGGGACTAGCTACAGATACGCAGTATTTT
CATSRDRGLATDTQYF
>TRBJ1-2|TRBD1|.|TRBV6-5
TGTGCCAGCAGTTGGGGGGACAGGGCCCCCGGTGGCTACACCTTC
CASSWGDRAPGGYTF
>TRBJ2-7|.|.|TRBV9
TGTGCCAGCAGCCCTACCAGCGGGTGGGAGTGGGACGTCTACGAGCAGTACTTC
CASSPTSGWEWDVYEQYF
>TRBJ2-2|.|.|TRBV10-2
TGCGCCAGCAGTACCAGGGCCGGGGAGCTGTTTTTT
CASSTRAGELFF
>TRBJ2-5|.|.|TRBV21-1
TGTGCCAGCAGCAAACCACAGAGTATAAATGAGCGGGAGGTCCAAGAGACCCAGTACTTC
CASSKPQSINEREVQETQYF
>TRBJ1-2|TRBD1|once|TRBV15
TGTGCCACCAGCAGAGGAGGACAGGGTAGCCATGGCTACACCTTC
CATSRGGQGSHGYTF
>TRBJ1-4|TRBD1|.|TRBV5-1
TGCGCCAGCAGCTTGGGGACAGGCGCCGAAAAACTGTTTTTT
CASSLGTGAEKLFF
>TRBJ1-4|.|.|TRBV5-1
TGCGCCAGCAGGGTCGTCACCGGGGAAAAACTGTTTTTT
CASRVVTGEKLFF
>TRBJ2-3|TRBD1|.|TRBV7-6
TGTGCCAGCAGCTTCGGCTCCGGGACAGACACAGATACGCAGTATTTT
CASSFGSGTDTDTQYF
>TRBJ1-3|.|.|TRBV5-1
TGCGCCAGCAGCCTGGACCAGGGGATCTCTGGAAACACCATATATTTT
CASSLDQGISGNTIYF
>TRBJ1-5|.|few|TRBV5-6
TGTGCCAGCAGCTTTTATCTGGAGAACGGACAGCCCCAGCATTTT
CASSFYLENGQPQHF
>TRBJ2-1|TRBD2|once|TRBV29-1
TGCAGCGAACTAGCGGGAGTGGATGAGCAGTTCTTC
CSELAGVDEQFF
>TRBJ1-5|TRBD1|.|TRBV5-6
TGTGCCAGCAGCATTAACGGACAGGGCCTGAGCGGGCCCCAGCATTTT
CASSINGQGLSGPQHF
>TRBJ2-1|.|few|TRBV6-5
TGTGCCAGCAGACCCCTATCAGGGCGATACAATGAGCAGTTCTTC
CASRPLSGRYNEQFF
>TRBJ1-5|TRBD1|once|TRBV19
TGTGCCAGTAGTATATTGAGGGGGCAGGATCCCCAGCATTTT
CASSILRGQDPQHF
>TRBJ2-1|TRBD2|once|TRBV7-2
TGTGCCAGCAGCGCCCGGAAGCGGGACTACAATGAGCAGTTCTTC
CASSARKRDYNEQFF
>TRBJ2-1|.|.|TRBV7-8
TGTGCCAGCAGCTTTTTGAAGGGAGTAGCGCCTAGCTCCTACAATGAGCAGTTCTTC
CASSFLKGVAPSSYNEQFF
>TRBJ1-1|.|.|TRBV19
TGTGCCAGTAGTATAGAGGCAGGGATCGGTGGCACTGAAGCTTTCTTT
CASSIEAGIGGTEAFF
>TRBJ2-1|TRBD2|.|TRBV29-1
TGCAGCGTTGAAGATCCTAGCGGGGCCTACAATGAGCAGTTCTTC
CSVEDPSGAYNEQFF
>TRBJ1-2|TRBD1|.|TRBV18
TGTGCCAGCTCACCCGGGACAGGGGGAGAACACACCTTC
CASSPGTGGEHTF
>TRBJ2-3|TRBD2|.|TRBV27
TGTGCCAGCAGTTTCTTGGGGGGGGAGGATACGCAGTATTTT
CASSFLGGEDTQYF
>TRBJ2-5|.|.|TRBV7-3
TGTGCCAGCAGCTCCTCGTACCAAGAGACCCAGTACTTC
CASSSSYQETQYF
>TRBJ1-6|.|.|TRBV30
TGTGCCTGGAGGTCCGGCACAGATTATAATTCACCCCTCCACTTT
CAWRSGTDYNSPLHF
>TRBJ2-3|TRBD2|.|TRBV29-1
TGCAGCGTTCCAGGGGCCGGGACTAGCGGGAGGGCCCTCACGGATAAAACCCCAGATACGCAGTATTTT
CSVPGAGTSGRALTDKTPDTQYF
>TRBJ1-2|.|.|TRBV12-3/TRBV12-4
TGTGCCAGCAGAACAGGGAATCGGGGCTACACCTTC
CASRTGNRGYTF